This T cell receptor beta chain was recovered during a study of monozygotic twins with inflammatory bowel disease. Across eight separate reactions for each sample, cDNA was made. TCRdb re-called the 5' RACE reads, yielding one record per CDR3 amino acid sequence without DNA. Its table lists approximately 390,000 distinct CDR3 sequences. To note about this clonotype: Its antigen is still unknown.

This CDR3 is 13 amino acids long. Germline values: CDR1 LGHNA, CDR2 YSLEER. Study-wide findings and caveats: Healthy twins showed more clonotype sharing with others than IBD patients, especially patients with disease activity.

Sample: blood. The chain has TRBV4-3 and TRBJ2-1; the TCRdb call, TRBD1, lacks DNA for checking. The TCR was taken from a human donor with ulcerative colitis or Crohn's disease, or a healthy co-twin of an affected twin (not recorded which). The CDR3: CASSQYRGNEQFF.